The present T cell receptor beta chain was sequenced within a study of PD-1 blockade in mismatch repair-deficient tumors. Some clones are missing from TCRdb's copy, which holds only in-frame ones; the method was immunoSEQ multiplex PCR. Altogether some 17,000 clones are present, approximately 80% being singletons, with the ten largest covering approximately 1.5%. Mismatch repair deficiency was confirmed in all patients, by PCR or immunohistochemistry. This CDR3 comprises 17 residues. J gave up 5 bases and V 3 bases, and 14 bases lay outside the gene matches. Germline V gene data show CDR1 as KGHSH and CDR2 as LQKENI.

The source is an adult with mismatch repair-deficient cancer. J is TRBJ2-7 and V is TRBV18; 9 nucleotides agree with TRBD1. The starting material was PBMCs, obtained about 23 weeks after starting pembrolizumab. The CDR3 reads CASSPTPGGQGTHEQYF. In DNA, the CDR3 is TGTGCCAGCTCACCCACGCCAGGCGGACAGGGGACCCACGAGCAGTACTTC.